This T cell receptor (beta chain) derives from a study of T cells in localized non-small cell lung cancer. V lost 5 bases to trimming and J lost 2 bases, with 12 bases between them. The CDR3 consists of 14 residues. Germline V gene sequence: CDR1 SGHTA, CDR2 FQGNSA. TCRdb keeps only in-frame clones here, not all; method: immunoSEQ multiplex PCR. The data hold 70,000 or so clones, with approximately 88% observed a single time. This sequence originates from a female donor aged 60 or older with stage I lung adenocarcinoma. Here the sequenced sample was peripheral blood, taken before any cancer treatment. The genes are TRBV7-2 and TRBJ1-2; D not certain. DNA for the CDR3: TGTGCCAGCAGCACACTAGGTTTCAACTATGGCTACACCTTC. Its translation is CASSTLGFNYGYTF.